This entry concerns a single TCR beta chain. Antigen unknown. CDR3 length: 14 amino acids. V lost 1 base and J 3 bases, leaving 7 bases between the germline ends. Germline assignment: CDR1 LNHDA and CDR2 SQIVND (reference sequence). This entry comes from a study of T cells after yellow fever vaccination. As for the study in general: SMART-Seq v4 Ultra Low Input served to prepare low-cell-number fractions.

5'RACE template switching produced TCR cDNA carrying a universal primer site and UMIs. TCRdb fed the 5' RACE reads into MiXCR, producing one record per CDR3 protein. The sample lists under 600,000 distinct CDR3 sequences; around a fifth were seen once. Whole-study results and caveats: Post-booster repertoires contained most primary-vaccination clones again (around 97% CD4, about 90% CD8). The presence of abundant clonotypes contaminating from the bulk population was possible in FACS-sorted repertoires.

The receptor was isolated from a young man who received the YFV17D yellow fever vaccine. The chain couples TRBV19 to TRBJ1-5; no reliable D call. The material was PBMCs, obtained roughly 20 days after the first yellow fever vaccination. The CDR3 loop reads CASSIVSANQPQHF. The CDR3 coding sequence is TGTGCCAGTAGTATAGTATCCGCCAATCAGCCCCAGCATTTT.